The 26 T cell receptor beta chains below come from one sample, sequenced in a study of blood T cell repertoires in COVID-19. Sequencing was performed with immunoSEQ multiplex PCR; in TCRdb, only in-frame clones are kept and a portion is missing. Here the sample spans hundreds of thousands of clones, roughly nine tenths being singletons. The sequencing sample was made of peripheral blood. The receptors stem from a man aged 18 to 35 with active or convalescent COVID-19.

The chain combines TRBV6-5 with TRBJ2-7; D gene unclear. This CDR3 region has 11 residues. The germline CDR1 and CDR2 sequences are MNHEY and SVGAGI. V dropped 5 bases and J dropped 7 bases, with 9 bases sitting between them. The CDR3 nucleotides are TGTGCCAGCAGTAACGAGTTTGAGCAGTACTTC. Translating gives CASSNEFEQYF.

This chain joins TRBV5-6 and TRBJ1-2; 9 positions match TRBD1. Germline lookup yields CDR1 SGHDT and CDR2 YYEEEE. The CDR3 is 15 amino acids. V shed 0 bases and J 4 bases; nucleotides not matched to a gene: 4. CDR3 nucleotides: TGTGCCAGCAGCTTGGTGGGACAGGGTCTCTATGGCTACACCTTC. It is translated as CASSLVGQGLYGYTF.

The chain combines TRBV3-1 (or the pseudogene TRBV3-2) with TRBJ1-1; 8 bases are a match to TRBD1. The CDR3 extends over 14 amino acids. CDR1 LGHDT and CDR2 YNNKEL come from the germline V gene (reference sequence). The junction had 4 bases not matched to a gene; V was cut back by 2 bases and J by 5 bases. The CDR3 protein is CASSQTYRGTEAFF. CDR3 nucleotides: TGTGCCAGCAGCCAAACATACAGGGGGACTGAAGCTTTCTTT.

The CDR3 loop is CASSPSTGINSPLHF. The DNA for the CDR3 is TGTGCCAGCTCACCATCGACAGGGATCAATTCACCCCTCCACTTT. The chain links TRBV18 to TRBJ1-6; 7 nucleotides line up with TRBD1. CDR3 length: 15 amino acids. The germline CDR1 and CDR2 sequences are KGHSH and LQKENI. The junction had 5 bases not matched to a gene; V was cut back by 2 bases and J by 7 bases.

CDR3 in DNA: TGTGCCAGCAGGTGGACAGGGGGCGCCTCTGGGGCCAACGTCCTGACTTTC. This translates into CASRWTGGASGANVLTF. This chain links TRBV11-2 with TRBJ2-6; 11 bases map to TRBD1. Germline V CDR1 and CDR2: SGHAT, FQNNGV. V lost 6 bases to trimming and J lost 0 bases; unmatched junction nucleotides: 4. CDR3 length: 17 residues.

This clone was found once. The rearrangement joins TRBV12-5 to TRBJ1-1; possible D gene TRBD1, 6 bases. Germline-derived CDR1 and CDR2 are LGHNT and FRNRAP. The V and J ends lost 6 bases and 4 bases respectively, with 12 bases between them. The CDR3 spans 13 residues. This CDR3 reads CASGPGVFTEAFF. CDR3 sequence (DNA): TGTGCTAGTGGCCCAGGGGTATTCACTGAAGCTTTCTTT.

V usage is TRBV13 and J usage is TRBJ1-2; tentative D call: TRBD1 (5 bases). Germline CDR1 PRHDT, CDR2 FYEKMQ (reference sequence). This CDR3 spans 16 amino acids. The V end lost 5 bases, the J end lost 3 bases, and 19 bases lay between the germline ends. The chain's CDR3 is CASSTHNGREYYGYTF. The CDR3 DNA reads TGTGCCAGCAGCACCCATAACGGCAGGGAATACTATGGCTACACCTTC.

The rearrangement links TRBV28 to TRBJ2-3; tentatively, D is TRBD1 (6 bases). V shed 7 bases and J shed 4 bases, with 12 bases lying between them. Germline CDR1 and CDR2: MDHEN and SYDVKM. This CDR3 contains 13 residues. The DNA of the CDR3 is TGTGCCAGCACAGACAGGTCGGCAGATACGCAGTATTTT. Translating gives CASTDRSADTQYF.

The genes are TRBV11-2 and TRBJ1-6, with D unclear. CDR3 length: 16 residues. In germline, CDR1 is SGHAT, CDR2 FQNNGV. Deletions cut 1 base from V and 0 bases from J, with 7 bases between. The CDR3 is CASSLVLSSYNSPLHF. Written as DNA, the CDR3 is TGTGCCAGCAGCTTAGTCCTGAGCTCCTATAATTCACCCCTCCACTTT. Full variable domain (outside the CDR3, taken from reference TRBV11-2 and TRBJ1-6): EAGVAQSPRYKIIEKRQSVAFWCNPISGHATLYWYQQILGQGPKLLIQFQNNGVVDDSQLPKDRFSAERLKGVDSTLKIQPAKLEDSAVYLCASSLVLSSYNSPLHFGNGTRLTVT.

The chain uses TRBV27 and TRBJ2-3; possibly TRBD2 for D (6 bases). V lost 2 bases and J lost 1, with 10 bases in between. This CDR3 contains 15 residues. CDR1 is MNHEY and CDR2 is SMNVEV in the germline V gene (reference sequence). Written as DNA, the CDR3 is TGTGCCAGCAGTTTAACGGGAGTGGGCACAGATACGCAGTATTTT. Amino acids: CASSLTGVGTDTQYF.

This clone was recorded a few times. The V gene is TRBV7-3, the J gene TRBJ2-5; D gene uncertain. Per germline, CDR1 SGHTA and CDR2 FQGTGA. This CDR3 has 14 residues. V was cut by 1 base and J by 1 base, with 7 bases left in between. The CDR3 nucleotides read TGTGCCAGCAGCTTAATGGCTGCCCAAGAGACCCAGTACTTC. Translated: CASSLMAAQETQYF.

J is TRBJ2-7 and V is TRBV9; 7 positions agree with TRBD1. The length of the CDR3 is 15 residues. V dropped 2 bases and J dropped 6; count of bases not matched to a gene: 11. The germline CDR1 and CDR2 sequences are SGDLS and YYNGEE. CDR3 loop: CASSVGQDRLREQYF. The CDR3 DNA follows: TGTGCCAGCAGCGTCGGACAGGACCGTCTTCGCGAGCAGTACTTC. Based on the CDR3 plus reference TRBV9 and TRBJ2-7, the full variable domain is DSGVTQTPKHLITATGQRVTLRCSPRSGDLSVYWYQQSLDQGLQFLIQYYNGEERAKGNILERFSAQQFPDLHSELNLSSLELGDSALYFCASSVGQDRLREQYFGPGTRLTVT.

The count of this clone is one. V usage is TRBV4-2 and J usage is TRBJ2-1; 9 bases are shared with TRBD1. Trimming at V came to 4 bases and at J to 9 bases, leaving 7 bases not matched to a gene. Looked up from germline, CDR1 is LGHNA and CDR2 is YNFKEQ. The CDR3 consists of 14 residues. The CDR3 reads CASSPTLDRGEQFF. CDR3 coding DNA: TGTGCCAGCAGCCCCACCCTGGACAGGGGTGAGCAGTTCTTC.

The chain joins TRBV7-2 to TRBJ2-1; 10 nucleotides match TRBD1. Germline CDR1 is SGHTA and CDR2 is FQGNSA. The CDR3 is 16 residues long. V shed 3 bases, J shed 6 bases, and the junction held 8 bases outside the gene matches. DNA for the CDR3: TGTGCCAGCAGCTTCAACCGGGACAGGGGCATCAATGAGCAGTTCTTC. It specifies CASSFNRDRGINEQFF.

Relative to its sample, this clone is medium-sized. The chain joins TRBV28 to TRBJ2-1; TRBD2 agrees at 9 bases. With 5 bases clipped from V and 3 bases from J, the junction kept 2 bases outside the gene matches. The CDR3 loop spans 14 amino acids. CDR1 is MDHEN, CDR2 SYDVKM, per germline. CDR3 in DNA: TGTGCCAGCAGTCGACTAGCGGACTACAATGAGCAGTTCTTC. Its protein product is CASSRLADYNEQFF.

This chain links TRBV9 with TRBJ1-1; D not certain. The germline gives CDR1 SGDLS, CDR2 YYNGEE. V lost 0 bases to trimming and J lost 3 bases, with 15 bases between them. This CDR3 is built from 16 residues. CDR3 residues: CASSVGQSEGYTEAFF. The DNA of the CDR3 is TGTGCCAGCAGCGTAGGGCAGTCCGAGGGATACACTGAAGCTTTCTTT.

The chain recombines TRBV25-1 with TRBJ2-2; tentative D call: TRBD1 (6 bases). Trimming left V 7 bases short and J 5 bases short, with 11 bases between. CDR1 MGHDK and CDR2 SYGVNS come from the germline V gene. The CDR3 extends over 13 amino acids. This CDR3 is CASTDRGTGELFF. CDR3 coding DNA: TGTGCCAGCACGGACAGAGGAACCGGGGAGCTGTTTTTT. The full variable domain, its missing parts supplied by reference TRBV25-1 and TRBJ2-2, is EADIYQTPRYLVIGTGKKITLECSQTMGHDKMYWYQQDPGMELHLIHYSYGVNSTEKGDLSSESTVSRIRTEHFPLTLESARPSHTSQYLCASTDRGTGELFFGEGSRLTVL.

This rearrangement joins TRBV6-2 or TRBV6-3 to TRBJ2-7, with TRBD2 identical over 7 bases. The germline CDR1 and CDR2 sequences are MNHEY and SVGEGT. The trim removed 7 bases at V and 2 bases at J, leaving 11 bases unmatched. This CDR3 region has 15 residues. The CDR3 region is CASTPRGGATYEQYF. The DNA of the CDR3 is TGTGCCAGCACCCCGCGCGGGGGAGCAACCTACGAGCAGTACTTC.

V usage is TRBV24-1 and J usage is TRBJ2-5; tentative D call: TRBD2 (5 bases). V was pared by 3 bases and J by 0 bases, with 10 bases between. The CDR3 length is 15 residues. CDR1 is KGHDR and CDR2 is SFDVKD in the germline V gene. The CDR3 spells CATSDGENYQETQYF. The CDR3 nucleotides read TGTGCCACCAGTGATGGGGAGAATTACCAAGAGACCCAGTACTTC.

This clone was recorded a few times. The CDR3 DNA follows: TGTGCCAGTAAATTTAAGACAGGGGTTATCACCGGGGAGCTGTTTTTT. Protein product: CASKFKTGVITGELFF. The chain couples TRBV19 to TRBJ2-2; 8 bases fit TRBD1. The CDR3 covers 16 residues. V lost 7 bases to trimming and J lost 4 bases; unmatched junction nucleotides: 11. Per germline, CDR1 LNHDA and CDR2 SQIVND (reference sequence). The full variable domain, completed using reference TRBV19 and TRBJ2-2, is DGGITQSPKYLFRKEGQNVTLSCEQNLNHDAMYWYRQDPGQGLRLIYYSQIVNDFQKGDIAEGYSVSREKKESFPLTVTSAQKNPTAFYLCASKFKTGVITGELFFGEGSRLTVL.

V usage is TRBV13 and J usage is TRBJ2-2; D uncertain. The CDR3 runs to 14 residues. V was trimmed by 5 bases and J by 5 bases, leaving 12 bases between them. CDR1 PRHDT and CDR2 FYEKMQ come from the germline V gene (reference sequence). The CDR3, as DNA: TGTGCCAGCAGCCCCCCTCTATGGACCGGGGAGCTGTTTTTT. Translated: CASSPPLWTGELFF.

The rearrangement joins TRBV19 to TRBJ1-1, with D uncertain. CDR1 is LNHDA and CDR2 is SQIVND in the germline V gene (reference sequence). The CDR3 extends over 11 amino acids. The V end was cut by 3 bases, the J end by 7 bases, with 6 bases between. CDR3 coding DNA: TGTGCCAGTAGTATTTGCAGTGAAGCTTTCTTT. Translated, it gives CASSICSEAFF.

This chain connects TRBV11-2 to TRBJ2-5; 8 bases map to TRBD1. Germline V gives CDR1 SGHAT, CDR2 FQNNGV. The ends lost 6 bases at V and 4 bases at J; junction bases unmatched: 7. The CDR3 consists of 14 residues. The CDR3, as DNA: TGTGCCAGCAGGCCTACAGGGGGTAGAGAGACCCAGTACTTC. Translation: CASRPTGGRETQYF.

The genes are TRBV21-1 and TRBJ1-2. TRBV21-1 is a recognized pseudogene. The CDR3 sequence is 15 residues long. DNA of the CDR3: TGTGCCAGCAGCGATGACGGTCGGGGGAACTATGGCTACACCTTC. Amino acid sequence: CASSDDGRGNYGYTF.

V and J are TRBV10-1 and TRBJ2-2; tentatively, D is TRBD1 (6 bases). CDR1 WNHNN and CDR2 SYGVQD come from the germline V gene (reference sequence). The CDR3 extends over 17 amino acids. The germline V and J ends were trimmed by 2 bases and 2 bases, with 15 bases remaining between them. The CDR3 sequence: CASSERSRQDNTGELFF. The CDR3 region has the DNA TGCGCCAGCAGTGAGCGCTCGCGACAGGACAACACCGGGGAGCTGTTTTTT.

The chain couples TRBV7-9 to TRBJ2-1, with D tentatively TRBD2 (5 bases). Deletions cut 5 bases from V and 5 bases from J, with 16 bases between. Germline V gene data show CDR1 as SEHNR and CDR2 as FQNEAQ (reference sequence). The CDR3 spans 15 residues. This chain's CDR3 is CASSPRIAIHNEQFF. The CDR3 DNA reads TGTGCCAGCAGCCCAAGGATAGCGATTCACAATGAGCAGTTCTTC.